This TCR beta chain was sequenced during a study of T cell changes during pregnancy in multiple sclerosis. Profiled with immunoSEQ multiplex PCR; TCRdb holds only in-frame clones, not every one. The sample has approximately 130,000 clones; around 93% are singletons. Between the trimmed V and J ends, which lost 1 base and 2 bases, there was a span of 11 bases. This CDR3 has 15 amino acids. CDR1 is MDHEN, CDR2 SYDVKM, per germline. The TCR was taken from a female donor with multiple sclerosis, enrolled in a pregnancy study. This chain uses TRBV28 with TRBJ1-2; TRBD1 might be the D (5 bases). This sample comprised peripheral blood, obtained before pregnancy. The CDR3 spells CASSLLGTVNYGYTF. The CDR3 nucleotides are TGTGCCAGCAGTTTATTAGGGACTGTCAACTATGGCTACACCTTC.